The clone carrying this TCR beta chain was detected only a few times. The antigen is undetermined. These data belong to a study of human T cells and chemical hapten exposure. Study-level information: Patches that contained 0.01% DPC were applied to the upper back and read at 6 days. TCR yield per sample varied, mainly due to pooled library volumes.

J gave up 1 base and V 5 bases, and 13 bases lay outside the gene matches. Germline loops: CDR1 SQVTM, CDR2 ANQGSEA. The CDR3 consists of 16 residues. Time point here: pre-sensitization, week 0. Treatment given: therapeutic diphenylcyclopropenone sensitization with weekly scalp DPC. General study results and limits: No alteration of TCRs above 1 in 1000 frequency was seen with DPC sensitization.

The library attached unique molecular identifiers to individual cDNA molecules. MiXCR, applied by TCRdb to the RACE reads, yields one record per CDR3 protein. The sample carries about 180,000 distinct CDR3 sequences, nearly 30% recorded once. V gene TRBV29-1 combines with J gene TRBJ1-1; TRBD1 matches at 7 bases. This clonotype originated in a woman aged 25 to 45 with alopecia areata. Some clones in this sample may be carry-over from other donors' samples. This sample comprised whole blood, obtained in connection with sensitization to the hapten diphenylcyclopropenone (DPC). In DNA, the CDR3 is TGCAGCGTTACCAATAGACAGGGAGAGGGGAACACTGAAGCTTTCTTT. It yields the protein CSVTNRQGEGNTEAFF.